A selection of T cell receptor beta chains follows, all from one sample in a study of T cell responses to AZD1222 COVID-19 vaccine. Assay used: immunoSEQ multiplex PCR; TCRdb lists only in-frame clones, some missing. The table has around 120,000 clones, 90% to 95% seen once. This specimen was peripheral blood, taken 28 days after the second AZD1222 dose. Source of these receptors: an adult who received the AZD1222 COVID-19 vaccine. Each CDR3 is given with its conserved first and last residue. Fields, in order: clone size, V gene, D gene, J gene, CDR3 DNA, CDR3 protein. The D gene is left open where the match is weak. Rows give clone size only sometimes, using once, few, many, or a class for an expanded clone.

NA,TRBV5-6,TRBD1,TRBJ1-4,TGTGCCAGCAGCTTGGTGGTGCCGGGACAGAATAATGAAAAACTGTTTTTT,CASSLVVPGQNNEKLFF
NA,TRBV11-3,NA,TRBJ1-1,TGTGCCAGCAGCTTAGTGCCAGGGGTTGCCATGAACACTGAAGCTTTCTTT,CASSLVPGVAMNTEAFF
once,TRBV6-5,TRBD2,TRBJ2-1,TGTGCCAGCAGTCGACTAGCGGGGGGCCCCGGGGAGCAGTTCTTC,CASSRLAGGPGEQFF
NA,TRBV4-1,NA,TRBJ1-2,TGCGCCAGCAGCCCTCTGGGCAGGACCTATGGCTACACCTTC,CASSPLGRTYGYTF
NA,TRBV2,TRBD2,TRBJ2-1,TGTGCCAGCAGTCCTACTATGACTAGCGGGATAATCAATGAGCAGTTCTTC,CASSPTMTSGIINEQFF
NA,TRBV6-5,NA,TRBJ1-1,TGTGCCAGCAGTTACGGCGCAGGGAGCACTGAAGCTTTCTTT,CASSYGAGSTEAFF
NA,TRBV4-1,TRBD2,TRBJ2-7,TGCGCCAGCAGCCAACAGGGACTAGCGTTGGGGGAGCAGTACTTC,CASSQQGLALGEQYF
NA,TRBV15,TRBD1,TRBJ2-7,TGTGCCACCAGCGGAGGGACAGGGGTTTCCTACGAGCAGTACTTC,CATSGGTGVSYEQYF
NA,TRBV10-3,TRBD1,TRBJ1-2,TGTGCCATCAGCACAGGGGGCTTCGGCTATGGCTACACCTTC,CAISTGGFGYGYTF
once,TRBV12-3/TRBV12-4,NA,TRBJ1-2,TGTGCCAGCAGGACAGAATATGGCTACACCTTC,CASRTEYGYTF
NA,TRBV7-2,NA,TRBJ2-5,TGTGCCAGCAGCTTACCCTACCAAGAGACCCAGTACTTC,CASSLPYQETQYF
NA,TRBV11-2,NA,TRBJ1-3,TGTGCCAGCAGCTTTGAGGGGCTAGGAAACACCATATATTTT,CASSFEGLGNTIYF
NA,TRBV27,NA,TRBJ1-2,TGTGCCAGCAGGCCCGAGGGCGCGAACTATGGCTACACCTTC,CASRPEGANYGYTF
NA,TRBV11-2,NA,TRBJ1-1,TGTGCCAGCAGCTTAGCCGGCAGGGGAACTGAAGCTTTCTTT,CASSLAGRGTEAFF
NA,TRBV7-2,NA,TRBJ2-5,TGTGCCAGCAACCTTCGAGTGGGGAGACAAGAGACCCAGTACTTC,CASNLRVGRQETQYF
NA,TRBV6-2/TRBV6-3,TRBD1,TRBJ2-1,TGTGCCAGCAGTTACACAGGGGTTGGTGAGCAGTTCTTC,CASSYTGVGEQFF
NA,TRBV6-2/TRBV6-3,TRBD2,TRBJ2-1,TGTGCCAGCAGTTACTGGGGACTAGCGGACAGCTCCTACAATGAGCAGTTCTTC,CASSYWGLADSSYNEQFF
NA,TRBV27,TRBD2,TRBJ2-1,TGTGCCAGCAGTTATATTTCGGGACTAGGGTACAATGAGCAGTTCTTC,CASSYISGLGYNEQFF
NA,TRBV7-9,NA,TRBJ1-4,TGTGCCAGCAGCTCAGGGTTTGGTAATGAAAAACTGTTTTTT,CASSSGFGNEKLFF
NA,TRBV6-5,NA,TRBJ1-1,TGTGCCAGCAGTTTTATCGGGAGCGGAGCTTTCTTT,CASSFIGSGAFF
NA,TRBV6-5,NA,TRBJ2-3,TGTGCCAGCAGTTACTCGATCTTAGCAGATACGCAGTATTTT,CASSYSILADTQYF
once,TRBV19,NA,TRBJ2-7,TGTGCCAGTAGTTTAGCCGGGACGTCGAGCTCCTACGAGCAGTACTTC,CASSLAGTSSSYEQYF
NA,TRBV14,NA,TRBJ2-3,TGTGCCAGCAGCCAAGAGCAGGGCGGAAACACAGATACGCAGTATTTT,CASSQEQGGNTDTQYF
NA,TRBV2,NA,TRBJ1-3,TGTGCCAGCAGTTACAGGGCGTTATTCTCTGGAAACACCATATATTTT,CASSYRALFSGNTIYF
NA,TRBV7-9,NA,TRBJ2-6,TGTGCCAGCAGTGCCGTTGTCTCTGGGGCCAACGTCCTGACTTTC,CASSAVVSGANVLTF
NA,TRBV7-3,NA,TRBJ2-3,TGTGCCAGCAGCTCCGGACAGCCACCCACAGATACGCAGTATTTT,CASSSGQPPTDTQYF
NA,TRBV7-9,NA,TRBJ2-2,TGTGCCAGCAGCTGGGAGAACACCGGGGAGCTGTTTTTT,CASSWENTGELFF
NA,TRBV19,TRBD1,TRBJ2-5,TGTGCCACCCGGGACAGGGACCAAGAGACCCAGTACTTC,CATRDRDQETQYF
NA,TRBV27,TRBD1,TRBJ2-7,TGTGCCAGCAGTTTATCGAACAGGGGGTACGAGCAGTACTTC,CASSLSNRGYEQYF
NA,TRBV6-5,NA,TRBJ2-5,TGTGCCAGCAGTCAACCAGTGGCGGGACAAGAGACCCAGTACTTC,CASSQPVAGQETQYF
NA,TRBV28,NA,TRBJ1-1,TGTGCCAGTATCCGGATCGATGAAGCTTTCTTT,CASIRIDEAFF
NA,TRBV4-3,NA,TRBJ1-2,TGCGCCAGCAGCCAAGAACCAGGCTCTAACTATGGCTACACCTTC,CASSQEPGSNYGYTF
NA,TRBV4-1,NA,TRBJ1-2,TGCGCCAGCAGCCAAGACAGGTACTATGGCTACACCTTC,CASSQDRYYGYTF
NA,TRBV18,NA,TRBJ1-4,TGTGCCAGCTCACTTGAACCCCGTACAGGGATCCCAGAAAAACTGTTTTTT,CASSLEPRTGIPEKLFF
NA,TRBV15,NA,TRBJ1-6,TGTGCCACCAGCCCAGGAAATTCTCCGAATTCACCCCTCCACTTT,CATSPGNSPNSPLHF
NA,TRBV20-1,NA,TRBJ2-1,TGCAGTGCTAGTCAGACTCAGGGGATCGGTGAGCAGTTCTTC,CSASQTQGIGEQFF
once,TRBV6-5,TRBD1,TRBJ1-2,TGTGCCAGCAGGGACACAGGGGGCTCTTATGGCTACACCTTC,CASRDTGGSYGYTF
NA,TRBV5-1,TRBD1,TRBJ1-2,TGCGCCAGCAGCTTGGGGGACCACCCAGGGGGCTATGGCTACACCTTC,CASSLGDHPGGYGYTF
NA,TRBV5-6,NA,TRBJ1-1,TGTGCCAGCAGCTTGACCAGGAACACTGAAGCTTTCTTT,CASSLTRNTEAFF
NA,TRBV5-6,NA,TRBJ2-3,TGTGCCAGCAGCTTGGTCAGGGCCAGCACAGATACGCAGTATTTT,CASSLVRASTDTQYF
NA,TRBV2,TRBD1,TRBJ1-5,TGTGCCAGCAGAGATAAGCAGGGGGCACATCAGCCCCAGCATTTT,CASRDKQGAHQPQHF
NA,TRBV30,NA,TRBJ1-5,TGTGCCTGGAGTGCCAGGGGAGGACAGCCCCAGCATTTT,CAWSARGGQPQHF
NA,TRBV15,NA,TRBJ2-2,TGTGCCACCAGCAGAGTGGCCACCGGGGAGCTGTTTTTT,CATSRVATGELFF
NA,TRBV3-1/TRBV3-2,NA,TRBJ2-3,TGTGCCAGCAGCCAAGCCGGGACACCGAGCACAGATACGCAGTATTTT,CASSQAGTPSTDTQYF
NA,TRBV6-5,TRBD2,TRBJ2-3,TGTGCCAGCAGTTTTAGCGGGAGGGCCCCAGATACGCAGTATTTT,CASSFSGRAPDTQYF
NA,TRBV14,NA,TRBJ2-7,TGTGCCAGCAGCCCAGTCGACAGCTACTACGAGCAGTACTTC,CASSPVDSYYEQYF
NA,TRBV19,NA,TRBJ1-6,TGTGCCAGTAGTATTTCAGGGGATAGCGACTCACCCCTCCACTTT,CASSISGDSDSPLHF
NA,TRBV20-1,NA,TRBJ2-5,TGCAGTGCTAGTGTCGGTAGCGGCCGTCAGGAGACCCAGTACTTC,CSASVGSGRQETQYF
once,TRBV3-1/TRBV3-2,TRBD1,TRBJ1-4,TGTGCCAGCAGCTCCGTGACAGGGGATGAAAAACTGTTTTTT,CASSSVTGDEKLFF
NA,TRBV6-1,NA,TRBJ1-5,TGTGCCAGCAGTGACAGGGGAAATCAGCCCCAGCATTTT,CASSDRGNQPQHF
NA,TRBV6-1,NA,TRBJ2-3,TGTGCCAGCAGTGAATTTCCGGGCCGGGGAGATACGCAGTATTTT,CASSEFPGRGDTQYF
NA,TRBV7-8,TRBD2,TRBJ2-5,TGTGCCGGGGCTAGCGGGAGCGCCGAGACCCAGTACTTC,CAGASGSAETQYF
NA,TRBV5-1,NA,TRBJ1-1,TGCGCCAGCACCCAAGCTTTCTTT,CASTQAFF
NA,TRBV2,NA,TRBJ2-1,TGTGCCAGCAGTGAAGGTCTCTCTAGTGAGCAGTTCTTC,CASSEGLSSEQFF
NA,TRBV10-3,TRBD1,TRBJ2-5,TGTGCCATCAGTGCGACAGGGAACGGAGAGACCCAGTACTTC,CAISATGNGETQYF
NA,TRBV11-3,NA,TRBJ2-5,TGTGCCAGCAGCCTGAATAAAATCGAGACCCAGTACTTC,CASSLNKIETQYF